Shown below are 32 T cell receptor beta chains from a single sample sequenced in a study of siplizumab effects on memory and regulatory T cells. Some clones are missing from TCRdb's copy, which holds only in-frame ones; the method was immunoSEQ multiplex PCR. The table has about 120,000 clones, about 93% seen once. The source material was non-Treg CD4+ T cells sorted from blood. The source of these receptors is a human donor in good health.

J is TRBJ2-2 and V is TRBV7-8, with D tentatively TRBD2 (6 bases). The CDR3 runs to 14 residues. Between the trimmed V and J ends, which lost 3 bases and 7 bases, there was a span of 12 bases. Germline V gene lookup returns CDR1 SGHVS and CDR2 FQNEAQ. This CDR3 is CASSLGGVIGELFF. CDR3 coding DNA: TGTGCCAGCAGCTTGGGGGGAGTCATCGGGGAGCTGTTTTTT. Full variable domain (rest looked up from reference TRBV7-8 and TRBJ2-2): GAGVSQSPRYKVAKRGQDVALRCDPISGHVSLFWYQQALGQGPEFLTYFQNEAQLDKSGLPSDRFFAERPEGSVSTLKIQRTQQEDSAVYLCASSLGGVIGELFFGEGSRLTVL.

The genes are TRBV4-1 and TRBJ2-5; 7 positions agree with TRBD1. The trim removed 3 bases at V and 4 bases at J, leaving 8 bases unmatched. Germline values: CDR1 MGHRA, CDR2 YSYEKL. The CDR3 length is 15 residues. The CDR3 region is CASSQLTGSAETQYF. The DNA for the CDR3 is TGCGCCAGCAGCCAGCTGACAGGGTCGGCAGAGACCCAGTACTTC.

V usage is TRBV29-1 and J usage is TRBJ1-2; 8 nucleotides align to TRBD1. Germline V gives CDR1 SQVTM, CDR2 ANQGSEA. This CDR3 is 13 amino acids long. V was clipped by 4 bases and J by 8 bases; unmatched bases: 9. CDR3 bases: TGCAGCGTTGCGTTGCAGGGGGCGAGAGGCTACACCTTC. Translation: CSVALQGARGYTF.

This rearrangement joins TRBV19 to TRBJ2-1; 10 bases agree with TRBD1. The CDR3 is 16 amino acids. Trimming took 2 bases from V and 5 from J; bases not matched to a gene: 6. CDR1 LNHDA and CDR2 SQIVND come from the germline V gene (reference sequence). CDR3 sequence: CASSIPRQGADNEQFF. The CDR3 DNA sequence: TGTGCCAGTAGTATACCGAGACAGGGGGCAGACAATGAGCAGTTCTTC.

J is TRBJ1-1 and V is TRBV10-3, with TRBD1 as a possible D gene (6 bases). Trimming stripped 0 bases from V and 4 bases from J, with 9 bases between. Germline V gene sequence: CDR1 ENHRY, CDR2 SYGVKD. The CDR3 has 14 residues. The CDR3 here is CAISESKGGTEAFF. For the CDR3, the DNA is TGTGCCATCAGTGAGTCGAAGGGGGGCACTGAAGCTTTCTTT.

The chain uses TRBV6-6 and TRBJ2-5; D ambiguous. Germline V gene sequence: CDR1 MNHNY, CDR2 SVGAGI (reference sequence). The CDR3 loop spans 16 amino acids. V was shortened by 8 bases and J by 0 bases, with 19 bases between the two germline ends. CDR3 DNA sequence: TGTGCCAGCCAGCCCCGTGGGATCTATAACCAAGAGACCCAGTACTTC. Its translation is CASQPRGIYNQETQYF.

The chain carries TRBV19 and TRBJ1-5; maybe TRBD1 (5 bases). CDR1 and CDR2 from the germline V gene are LNHDA and SQIVND (reference sequence). The ends were cut back, 1 base at V and 2 bases at J, with 15 bases in the middle. There are 17 residues in the CDR3. DNA for the CDR3: TGTGCCAGTAGTATAGTAAGGGGCAGGGAGGGCAATCAGCCCCAGCATTTT. Residues: CASSIVRGREGNQPQHF.

Notes on this clone: The same CDR3 is also encoded by other DNA sequences in this sample. The V call is TRBV20-1, the J call TRBJ2-5, with unresolved D. Germline values: CDR1 DFQATT, CDR2 SNEGSKA (reference sequence). The CDR3 consists of 10 residues. V was shortened by 6 bases and J by 5 bases, with 7 bases between the two germline ends. CDR3 in DNA: TGCAGTGCCCGAATTGAGACCCAGTACTTC. This gives the protein CSARIETQYF.

This clone was seen once. V usage is TRBV6-5 and J usage is TRBJ2-4; D possibly corresponds to TRBD2 (5 bases). The CDR3 is 16 residues long. V was cut by 0 bases and J by 0 bases, with 9 bases left in between. CDR1 and CDR2 (germline): MNHEY, SVGAGI. For the CDR3, the DNA is TGTGCCAGCAGTTACTCCTGGACTCTAGCCAAAAACATTCAGTACTTC. Translation: CASSYSWTLAKNIQYF.

The chain recombines TRBV2 with TRBJ1-1; 7 bases are a match to TRBD1. Germline CDR1 reads SNHLY; CDR2 reads FYNNEI. Unmatched junction bases numbered 11, after V lost 6 bases and J lost 1 base. This CDR3 is 16 amino acids long. CDR3 residues: CASRPRTGLSNTEAFF. In DNA form, the CDR3 reads TGTGCCAGCAGACCCCGGACAGGACTTTCGAACACTGAAGCTTTCTTT.

This chain uses TRBV7-9 with TRBJ1-4; D remains unclear. From germline, CDR1 is SEHNR and CDR2 FQNEAQ (reference sequence). V lost 3 bases and J 7 bases, leaving 15 bases between the germline ends. The CDR3 is made up of 15 amino acids. CDR3 sequence (DNA): TGTGCCAGCAGCTTGGCCGCCCTCGGAAGTGAAAAACTGTTTTTT. It codes for CASSLAALGSEKLFF.

The chain is built from TRBV28 and TRBJ2-7; D gene ambiguous. The germline CDR1 and CDR2 sequences are MDHEN and SYDVKM. The CDR3 consists of 15 residues. The V and J ends lost 5 bases and 0 bases respectively, with 14 bases between them. The CDR3: CASSPGSRHSYEQYF. The CDR3 bases are TGTGCCAGCAGTCCTGGTAGCCGACACTCCTACGAGCAGTACTTC.

The chain couples TRBV6-5 to TRBJ2-5; D not certain. The V gene's germline CDR1 is MNHEY and CDR2 SVGAGI. The V end lost 7 bases, the J end lost 4 bases, and 13 bases lay between the germline ends. The CDR3 consists of 13 residues. The CDR3 DNA follows: TGTGCCAGCACCCCCGCTATGGGAGAGACCCAGTACTTC. Translation gives CASTPAMGETQYF.

The CDR3 nucleotides are TGTGCCAGCAGCACGACTAGCGGGGCCTACAATGAGCAGTTCTTC. Its protein is CASSTTSGAYNEQFF. The chain uses TRBV5-4 and TRBJ2-1, with 11 bases lining up with TRBD2. Germline CDR1 SGHNT, CDR2 YYREEE (reference sequence). With 4 bases clipped from V and 2 bases from J, the junction kept 2 bases outside the gene matches. The CDR3 contains 15 residues.

The chain has TRBV6-1 and TRBJ2-7, with 12 bases matching TRBD1. The CDR3 has 16 residues. CDR1 and CDR2 (germline): MNHNS, SASEGT. The V gene end was trimmed by 4 bases and the J gene end by 3 bases; junction bases not matched to a gene: 7. Written as DNA, the CDR3 is TGTGCCAGCAGTGGAACTGGGACAGGGGGCGTCTACGAGCAGTACTTC. Amino acids: CASSGTGTGGVYEQYF.

CDR3 protein: CASSVESFPGGSSYEQYF. Here the CDR3 DNA reads TGTGCCAGCAGCGTAGAATCGTTCCCGGGAGGGAGCTCCTACGAGCAGTACTTC. The V call is TRBV9, the J call TRBJ2-7, with TRBD2 matching 8 bases. Germline CDR1 is SGDLS and CDR2 is YYNGEE. This CDR3 has 18 amino acids. Unmatched junction bases numbered 11, after V lost 0 bases and J lost 0 bases. The entire variable domain, with the rest obtained from reference TRBV9 and TRBJ2-7, is as follows: DSGVTQTPKHLITATGQRVTLRCSPRSGDLSVYWYQQSLDQGLQFLIQYYNGEERAKGNILERFSAQQFPDLHSELNLSSLELGDSALYFCASSVESFPGGSSYEQYFGPGTRLTVT.

The chain employs TRBV9 and TRBJ2-2; D may be TRBD1 (6 bases). The CDR3 is made up of 17 amino acids. V lost 2 bases and J lost 4, with 18 bases in between. The germline gives CDR1 SGDLS, CDR2 YYNGEE. CDR3 in amino acids: CASSVHWGLTGTGELFF. Here the CDR3 DNA reads TGTGCCAGCAGCGTTCATTGGGGGCTCACTGGCACCGGGGAGCTGTTTTTT.

This chain links TRBV10-3 with TRBJ2-1; D is unresolved. The ends were cut back, 6 bases at V and 0 bases at J, with 6 bases in the middle. The CDR3 sequence is 13 residues long. Germline V gives CDR1 ENHRY, CDR2 SYGVKD. The CDR3 protein is CAISPSSYNEQFF. The CDR3 DNA follows: TGTGCCATCAGCCCAAGCTCCTACAATGAGCAGTTCTTC.

CDR3: CASRPRDRLNQPQHF. The CDR3 DNA is TGTGCCAGCAGACCCCGGGACAGACTAAATCAGCCCCAGCATTTT. This chain uses TRBV27 with TRBJ1-5, with 7 bases matching TRBD1. The CDR3 runs to 15 residues. The V and J ends lost 6 bases and 4 bases, in that order; junction bases with no gene match: 9. Germline CDR1 reads MNHEY; CDR2 reads SMNVEV (reference sequence).

This rearrangement joins TRBV4-3 to TRBJ1-1, with a possible D match to TRBD1 (6 bases). Trimming left V 4 bases short and J 1 base short, with 16 bases between. The CDR3 covers 16 residues. The germline gives CDR1 LGHNA, CDR2 YSLEER. The DNA of the CDR3 is TGCGCCAGCAGCCTCCTGCAGGACAGCCCGAACACTGAAGCTTTCTTT. Translated, it gives CASSLLQDSPNTEAFF.

V gene TRBV11-2 combines with J gene TRBJ2-5; possible D gene TRBD1, 6 bases. CDR1 is SGHAT and CDR2 is FQNNGV in the germline V gene. Trimming stripped 5 bases from V and 0 bases from J, with 13 bases between. The CDR3 consists of 15 residues. DNA for the CDR3: TGTGCCAGCAGCCTCGGGACAATATACCAAGAGACCCAGTACTTC. Protein sequence: CASSLGTIYQETQYF.

The V and J genes are TRBV18 and TRBJ1-4; D not resolved. The CDR3 consists of 18 residues. Germline assignment: CDR1 KGHSH and CDR2 LQKENI. V was trimmed by 5 bases and J by 0 bases, leaving 19 bases between them. CDR3: CASSYSGPGRATNEKLFF. CDR3 DNA sequence: TGTGCCAGCTCATATAGTGGTCCGGGAAGAGCAACTAATGAAAAACTGTTTTTT. Full variable domain (remainder filled in from reference TRBV18 and TRBJ1-4): NAGVMQNPRHLVRRRGQEARLRCSPMKGHSHVYWYRQLPEEGLKFMVYLQKENIIDESGMPKERFSAEFPKEGPSILRIQQVVRGDSAAYFCASSYSGPGRATNEKLFFGSGTQLSVL.

The chain links TRBV7-9 to TRBJ2-3; possibly TRBD1 or TRBD2 for D (6 bases each). This CDR3 has 15 amino acids. CDR1 is SEHNR, CDR2 FQNEAQ, per germline (reference sequence). The germline V and J ends were trimmed by 1 base and 1 base, with 9 bases remaining between them. CDR3 loop: CASSLGGAGTDTQYF. In nucleotides, the CDR3 is TGTGCCAGCAGCTTAGGGGGGGCTGGCACAGATACGCAGTATTTT.

The chain joins TRBV19 to TRBJ1-3; D perhaps matches TRBD1 (6 bases). The CDR3 consists of 14 residues. The germline V and J ends were trimmed by 5 bases and 0 bases, with 8 bases remaining between them. Germline loops: CDR1 LNHDA, CDR2 SQIVND (reference sequence). The CDR3 is CASSRGGSGNTIYF. The CDR3 DNA is TGTGCCAGTAGTCGAGGGGGCTCTGGAAACACCATATATTTT.

This clone has just one count. The chain couples TRBV11-2 to TRBJ2-5; 9 nucleotides align to TRBD1. CDR1 is SGHAT and CDR2 is FQNNGV in the germline V gene. This CDR3 region has 15 residues. V trimming: 1 base; J trimming: 2 bases; junction bases outside the gene matches: 2. The CDR3 loop reads CASSLAGTGQETQYF. The CDR3 nucleotides read TGTGCCAGCAGCTTAGCCGGGACAGGGCAAGAGACCCAGTACTTC.

The chain combines TRBV14 with TRBJ1-2; tentatively, D is TRBD1 (6 bases). V lost 0 bases, J lost 4 bases, and 12 bases lay in between. Germline CDR1 and CDR2: SGHDN and FVKESK. CDR3 length equals 15 residues. The CDR3 DNA sequence: TGTGCCAGCAGCCAAGATCTTGGGACACTCTATGGCTACACCTTC. It yields the protein CASSQDLGTLYGYTF.

The V call is TRBV18, the J call TRBJ2-5, with a tentative D call TRBD1 (6 bases). The closer fit of TRBJ2-7 to the DNA end suggests the J call may be wrong. The CDR3 is made up of 13 amino acids. Germline CDR1 and CDR2: KGHSH and LQKENI. The CDR3 DNA is TGTGCCAGCTCACCAGGACAGAGCCACGAGCAGTACTTC. Its translation: CASSPGQSHEQYF.

The V and J genes are TRBV12-5 and TRBJ2-3; the match to TRBD2 covers 8 bases. The CDR3 extends over 16 amino acids. CDR1 and CDR2 (germline): LGHNT, FRNRAP. The J segment lost 4 bases and the V segment lost 2 bases, leaving 8 bases of the junction unmatched. CDR3 region: CASGLKAGGLSDTQYF. DNA for the CDR3: TGTGCTAGTGGTTTGAAGGCGGGGGGCCTGTCAGATACGCAGTATTTT.

This clone was recorded once. CDR3 DNA: TGTGCCAGCAGTTACTCCGCAGGAAGGGAGCCCCAGCATTTT. It is translated as CASSYSAGREPQHF. The chain carries TRBV6-6 and TRBJ1-5; D not certain. CDR3 size: 14 residues. CDR1 MNHNY and CDR2 SVGAGI come from the germline V gene (reference sequence). The ends were cut back, 0 bases at V and 8 bases at J, with 11 bases in the middle.

The J gene is TRBJ2-3, the V gene TRBV7-9; 9 nucleotides align to TRBD2. The CDR3 is made up of 16 amino acids. CDR1 is SEHNR and CDR2 is FQNEAQ in the germline V gene (reference sequence). V gave up 3 bases and J gave up 10 bases; unmatched junction bases: 14. The CDR3 DNA follows: TGTGCCAGCAGCTTTTCTCCGGGACTAGCCCGCATGGCGCAGTATTTT. This sequence encodes CASSFSPGLARMAQYF.

This clone occurred once. The CDR3 loop reads CASNKGPNYGYTF. For the CDR3, the DNA is TGTGCCAGCAACAAGGGACCAAACTATGGCTACACCTTC. The rearrangement joins TRBV25-1 to TRBJ1-2, with D perhaps matching TRBD1 (5 bases). Germline lookup yields CDR1 MGHDK and CDR2 SYGVNS. This CDR3 spans 13 amino acids. V was trimmed by 7 bases and J by 2 bases, leaving 11 bases between them.

The count of this clone is one. The DNA for the CDR3 is TGCGCCAGCAGCTCTGAGGGACAGATTTATGGCTACACCTTC. It translates to CASSSEGQIYGYTF. J is TRBJ1-2 and V is TRBV5-1; 7 bases line up with TRBD1. V shed 3 bases, J shed 5 bases, and the junction held 7 bases outside the gene matches. This CDR3 is 14 amino acids long. Germline V gene lookup returns CDR1 SGHRS and CDR2 YFSETQ.